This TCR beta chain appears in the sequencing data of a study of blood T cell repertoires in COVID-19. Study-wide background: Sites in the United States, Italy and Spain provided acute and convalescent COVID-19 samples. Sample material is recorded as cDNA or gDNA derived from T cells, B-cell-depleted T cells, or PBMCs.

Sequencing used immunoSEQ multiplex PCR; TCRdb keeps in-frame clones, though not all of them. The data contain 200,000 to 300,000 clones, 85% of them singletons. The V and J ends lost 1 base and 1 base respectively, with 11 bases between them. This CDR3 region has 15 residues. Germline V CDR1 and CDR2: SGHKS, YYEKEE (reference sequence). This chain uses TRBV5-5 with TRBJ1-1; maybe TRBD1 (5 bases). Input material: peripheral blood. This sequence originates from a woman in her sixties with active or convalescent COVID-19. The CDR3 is CASSLRGGTNTEAFF. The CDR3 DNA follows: TGTGCCAGCAGCTTGCGGGGCGGGACGAACACTGAAGCTTTCTTT.